This is a list of T cell receptor beta chains from one sample in a study of response to subunit inactivated influenza vaccine. Each CDR3 protein gets one entry after TCRdb re-called the RT-PCR reads with MiXCR. Here the sample spans about 300,000 distinct CDR3 sequences, around a fifth being singletons. The sequenced sample was PBMCs from blood, obtained approximately 20 months after vaccination. All receptors derive from a man between 50 and 69 years old who received an inactivated influenza vaccine. The CDR3 runs from the conserved cysteine through the conserved F or W. The D gene is left open where the match is weak. The size field is filled for only some rows; it gives once, few, many or a size class.

d_gene: TRBD2; v_gene: TRBV9; j_gene: TRBJ2-7; abundance: .; CDR3nt: TGTGCCAGCAGCGTATCTAGCGGTTATGGCTACGAGCAGTACTTC; CDR3aa: CASSVSSGYGYEQYF
d_gene: TRBD1; v_gene: TRBV10-3; j_gene: TRBJ2-2; abundance: .; CDR3nt: TGTGCCACGGTCGAGGGGGCGGACACCGGGGAGCTGTTTTTT; CDR3aa: CATVEGADTGELFF
d_gene: TRBD1; v_gene: TRBV15; j_gene: TRBJ1-2; abundance: many; CDR3nt: TGTGCCACCAGCAGAGACCTAAAACAGGGGGATGGCTACACCTTC; CDR3aa: CATSRDLKQGDGYTF
d_gene: .; v_gene: TRBV6-5; j_gene: TRBJ1-6; abundance: few; CDR3nt: TGTGCCAGCAGTTACTCGGCAGGGATGAATTCACCCCTCCACTTT; CDR3aa: CASSYSAGMNSPLHF
d_gene: .; v_gene: TRBV12-3/TRBV12-4; j_gene: TRBJ1-5; abundance: .; CDR3nt: TGTGCCAGCAGTTTCGAAGGGAACAATCAGCCCCAGCATTTT; CDR3aa: CASSFEGNNQPQHF
d_gene: .; v_gene: TRBV5-5; j_gene: TRBJ2-5; abundance: few; CDR3nt: TGTGCCAGCAGCTTGCTTGGAGACCAAGAGACCCAGTACTTC; CDR3aa: CASSLLGDQETQYF
d_gene: TRBD2; v_gene: TRBV20-1; j_gene: TRBJ2-7; abundance: .; CDR3nt: TGCAGTGCTAGAGCGGGAGGACTGTTCGAGCAGTACTTC; CDR3aa: CSARAGGLFEQYF
d_gene: .; v_gene: TRBV6-5; j_gene: TRBJ1-2; abundance: .; CDR3nt: TGTGCCAGCAGTTACTCCCCCGCATCTTCAAGCGGCTACACCTTC; CDR3aa: CASSYSPASSSGYTF
d_gene: .; v_gene: TRBV5-4; j_gene: TRBJ2-5; abundance: .; CDR3nt: TGTGCCAGCAGCTTTTTTGGACGAAACCAAGAGACCCAGTACTTC; CDR3aa: CASSFFGRNQETQYF
d_gene: .; v_gene: TRBV4-3; j_gene: TRBJ2-1; abundance: few; CDR3nt: TGCGCCAGCAGCCAAACGGGTACGGGGTCCTACAATGAGCAGTTCTTC; CDR3aa: CASSQTGTGSYNEQFF
d_gene: TRBD2; v_gene: TRBV28; j_gene: TRBJ2-1; abundance: .; CDR3nt: TGTGCCAGCAGTTCCTTAACTAGCGTCCCGGGTGGGGAGCAGTTCTTC; CDR3aa: CASSSLTSVPGGEQFF
d_gene: TRBD2; v_gene: TRBV20-1; j_gene: TRBJ2-1; abundance: .; CDR3nt: TGCAGTGCCGACGGACTAGGCTACAATGAGCAGTTCTTC; CDR3aa: CSADGLGYNEQFF
d_gene: .; v_gene: TRBV4-2; j_gene: TRBJ1-4; abundance: few; CDR3nt: TGTGCCAGCAGCCCAAATGGGGGGGCAATCCCTGAAAAACTGTTTTTT; CDR3aa: CASSPNGGAIPEKLFF
d_gene: .; v_gene: TRBV30; j_gene: TRBJ1-1; abundance: once; CDR3nt: TGTGCCTGGAGAAAAGATGGACAGAGGAACACTGAAGCTTTCTTT; CDR3aa: CAWRKDGQRNTEAFF
d_gene: TRBD1; v_gene: TRBV7-2; j_gene: TRBJ1-4; abundance: .; CDR3nt: TGTGCCAGCAGCTTCCCAACGACCGGGACAGGGAGTGAAAAACTGTTTTTT; CDR3aa: CASSFPTTGTGSEKLFF
d_gene: .; v_gene: TRBV20-1; j_gene: TRBJ2-7; abundance: few; CDR3nt: TGCAGTGCGCCACCCGGGGTATCCTACGAGCAGTACTTC; CDR3aa: CSAPPGVSYEQYF
d_gene: .; v_gene: TRBV20-1; j_gene: TRBJ2-3; abundance: few; CDR3nt: TGCAGTGCCGCCGGGAGCCTAATGTCAGATACGCAGTATTTT; CDR3aa: CSAAGSLMSDTQYF
d_gene: TRBD1; v_gene: TRBV7-9; j_gene: TRBJ2-1; abundance: few; CDR3nt: TGTGCCAGCAGCTCAGGGGGCCTAGTATCCTACAATGAGCAGTTCTTC; CDR3aa: CASSSGGLVSYNEQFF
d_gene: .; v_gene: TRBV11-2; j_gene: TRBJ1-2; abundance: .; CDR3nt: TGTGCCAGCAGCTCGTATCAAGGGACCGCGGGAGTGGTTCATGGCTACACCTTC; CDR3aa: CASSSYQGTAGVVHGYTF
d_gene: .; v_gene: TRBV9; j_gene: TRBJ2-7; abundance: .; CDR3nt: TGTGCCAGCAGGGTCACGGGGGTTGGGGGTCGGAACGAGCAGTACTTC; CDR3aa: CASRVTGVGGRNEQYF
d_gene: .; v_gene: TRBV7-2; j_gene: TRBJ1-1; abundance: .; CDR3nt: TGTGCCAGCAGCTTGTCCTTGGGGTTCGATGTGGCTTTCTTT; CDR3aa: CASSLSLGFDVAFF
d_gene: TRBD1; v_gene: TRBV13; j_gene: TRBJ1-2; abundance: few; CDR3nt: TGTGCCAGCAGCCCCCGGGACAGGGTTGACTATGGCTACACCTTC; CDR3aa: CASSPRDRVDYGYTF
d_gene: .; v_gene: TRBV20-1; j_gene: TRBJ1-1; abundance: .; CDR3nt: TGCAGTGCTAGAGATTCCAGCCTGAACACTGAAGCTTTCTTT; CDR3aa: CSARDSSLNTEAFF
d_gene: TRBD2; v_gene: TRBV20-1; j_gene: TRBJ2-1; abundance: many; CDR3nt: TGCAGTGCTACAGGCTTACTAGCGGGAGTGCGAAATGAGCAGTTCTTC; CDR3aa: CSATGLLAGVRNEQFF
d_gene: .; v_gene: TRBV6-1; j_gene: TRBJ1-5; abundance: few; CDR3nt: TGTGCCAGCAGTGAAGCCCCACGTTATCAGCCCCAGCATTTT; CDR3aa: CASSEAPRYQPQHF
d_gene: .; v_gene: TRBV9; j_gene: TRBJ2-1; abundance: .; CDR3nt: TGTGCCAGCAGCCCTTGGGCTAGCGAAGGCAATGAGCAGTTCTTC; CDR3aa: CASSPWASEGNEQFF
d_gene: .; v_gene: TRBV2; j_gene: TRBJ1-1; abundance: many; CDR3nt: TGTGCCAGCCACAGGAACACTGAAGCTTTCTTT; CDR3aa: CASHRNTEAFF